The 20 T cell receptor beta chains below were found in one sample sequenced in a study of T cell responses to AZD1222 COVID-19 vaccine. The table came from immunoSEQ multiplex PCR; TCRdb's copy has only in-frame clones and leaves some out. The sample has about 190,000 clones; about 89% are singletons. The material sequenced was peripheral blood, taken on day 0 of MenACWY control vaccination. These receptors were collected from an adult in good health.

This rearrangement joins TRBV6-1 to TRBJ1-5; D gene ambiguous. The CDR3 covers 13 residues. Trimming removed 0 bases from V and 5 bases from J, with 5 bases in between. The germline CDR1 and CDR2 sequences are MNHNS and SASEGT. The CDR3 here is CASSEAVDQPQHF. CDR3 coding DNA: TGTGCCAGCAGTGAAGCGGTCGATCAGCCCCAGCATTTT.

The chain employs TRBV11-3 and TRBJ2-1; a weak D match, TRBD2 (5 bases). Trimming cost V 5 bases and J 0 bases, with 11 bases left between them. This CDR3 region has 15 residues. From germline, CDR1 is SGHNT and CDR2 YENEEA. CDR3 DNA: TGTGCCAGCAGCGCCCGGACTGCCTCCTACAATGAGCAGTTCTTC. Translation gives CASSARTASYNEQFF.

The chain couples TRBV7-9 to TRBJ1-2, with D hard to call. The CDR3 contains 14 residues. The germline V gene encodes CDR1 SEHNR and CDR2 FQNEAQ (reference sequence). V lost 5 bases, J lost 4 bases, and 14 bases lay in between. CDR3 nucleotide sequence: TGTGCCAGCAGCCCCCTGATGGTGGGCTATGGCTACACCTTC. Amino acids: CASSPLMVGYGYTF.

The chain links TRBV28 to TRBJ1-6; D is ambiguous. Trimming removed 8 bases from V and 6 bases from J, with 14 bases in between. The CDR3 totals 14 residues. CDR1 is MDHEN, CDR2 SYDVKM, per germline. CDR3 DNA: TGTGCCAGCCGAACCCCCGCAGTTAATTCACCCCTCCACTTT. This encodes CASRTPAVNSPLHF.

The V and J genes are TRBV6-5 and TRBJ2-2; D is possibly TRBD2 (5 bases). The germline V gene encodes CDR1 MNHEY and CDR2 SVGAGI. Trimming removed 2 bases at V and 4 bases at J, with 14 bases between. CDR3 length: 16 amino acids. The CDR3 here is CASSYPEGPGTGELFF. CDR3 nucleotides: TGTGCCAGCAGTTACCCTGAGGGCCCCGGCACCGGGGAGCTGTTTTTT.

The chain employs TRBV5-1 and TRBJ1-1; TRBD1 might be the D (5 bases). Trimming removed 0 bases at V and 10 bases at J, with 13 bases between. The CDR3 extends over 13 amino acids. Germline CDR1 reads SGHRS; CDR2 reads YFSETQ. CDR3 bases: TGCGCCAGCAGCTTGGAGGGGATGCTTGGAGCTTTCTTT. It encodes CASSLEGMLGAFF.

Only a few counts were recorded for this clone. The rearrangement joins TRBV29-1 to TRBJ1-1, with D uncertain. The CDR3 has 11 residues. Between the trimmed V and J ends, which lost 5 bases and 8 bases, there was a span of 12 bases. Germline V gives CDR1 SQVTM, CDR2 ANQGSEA. CDR3 in DNA: TGCAGCGTTCTAGCCCGGACCGAAGCTTTCTTT. It specifies CSVLARTEAFF.

The rearrangement joins TRBV11-1 to TRBJ2-7; D is possibly TRBD2 (6 bases). In germline, CDR1 is SGHAT, CDR2 FQDESV (reference sequence). Trimming took off 6 bases at V and 6 bases at J, with 21 bases between the two ends. This CDR3 has 15 residues. This CDR3 is CASSGAGGDTSEQYF. The CDR3 DNA sequence: TGTGCCAGCAGTGGGGCTGGCGGGGATACTTCCGAGCAGTACTTC.

The chain couples TRBV7-2 to TRBJ2-1, with 12 bases lining up with TRBD2. With 2 bases clipped from V and 9 bases from J, the junction kept 5 bases outside the gene matches. The length of the CDR3 is 15 residues. CDR1 is SGHTA and CDR2 is FQGNSA in the germline V gene. CDR3 nucleotide sequence: TGTGCCAGCAGCTTACTAGCGGGGGGGCAGAGTGAGCAGTTCTTC. It yields the protein CASSLLAGGQSEQFF.

J is TRBJ2-5 and V is TRBV5-5, with 9 bases lining up with TRBD2. Unmatched junction bases numbered 9, after V lost 4 bases and J lost 2 bases. The CDR3 spans 16 residues. In germline, CDR1 is SGHKS, CDR2 YYEKEE (reference sequence). The CDR3 bases are TGTGCCAGCAGCCCTCCGAGGACTAGCGCTCAAGAGACCCAGTACTTC. Its translation is CASSPPRTSAQETQYF.

This chain joins TRBV7-3 and TRBJ1-2; 8 bases align to TRBD1. Germline lookup yields CDR1 SGHTA and CDR2 FQGTGA. Unmatched junction bases numbered 4, after V lost 5 bases and J lost 2 bases. CDR3 length: 14 residues. The CDR3 sequence: CASSRGQGNYGYTF. CDR3 sequence (DNA): TGTGCCAGCAGCCGTGGACAGGGAAACTATGGCTACACCTTC.

This chain uses TRBV9 with TRBJ2-5; D is possibly TRBD2 (5 bases). V lost 2 bases to trimming and J lost 5 bases, with 16 bases between them. The CDR3 sequence is 15 residues long. CDR1 is SGDLS, CDR2 YYNGEE, per germline. The CDR3 DNA follows: TGTGCCAGCAGCGTCGGCCAGGCTTGGGAGGAGACCCAGTACTTC. Protein product: CASSVGQAWEETQYF.

The chain uses TRBV7-9 and TRBJ2-7; 8 bases are a match to TRBD1. V dropped 5 bases and J dropped 2; count of bases not matched to a gene: 5. From germline, CDR1 is SEHNR and CDR2 FQNEAQ (reference sequence). The CDR3 spans 14 residues. The CDR3 nucleotides are TGTGCCAGCAGCCCAGGGGGCACCCCCTACGAGCAGTACTTC. Amino acid sequence: CASSPGGTPYEQYF.

The genes are TRBV28 and TRBJ2-1; 11 bases match TRBD2. The CDR3 contains 16 residues. Germline V gives CDR1 MDHEN, CDR2 SYDVKM. J lost 3 bases, V lost 6 bases, and 7 bases had no gene match. DNA for the CDR3: TGTGCCAGCAGCCCCACGGGGACTAGCGGCTACAATGAGCAGTTCTTC. Its translation: CASSPTGTSGYNEQFF.

The J gene is TRBJ1-2, the V gene TRBV28; no firm D call. Trimming shortened V by 5 bases and J by 4 bases, and 14 bases separated the two germline ends. From germline, CDR1 is MDHEN and CDR2 SYDVKM. The CDR3 is 14 amino acids. CDR3 nucleotide sequence: TGTGCCAGCAGTCCAAACCCTAAGAGCTATGGCTACACCTTC. Its translation: CASSPNPKSYGYTF.

The CDR3 DNA reads as TGTGCCTCGAAGGGGGATAGGACCTATGGCTACACCTTC. This sequence encodes CASKGDRTYGYTF. The genes are TRBV2 and TRBJ1-2; a weak D match, TRBD1 (6 bases). The length of the CDR3 is 13 residues. CDR1 SNHLY and CDR2 FYNNEI come from the germline V gene. Trimming left V 11 bases short and J 4 bases short, with 17 bases between.

The chain uses TRBV11-1 and TRBJ1-3; the D gene is possibly TRBD1 (5 bases). V was trimmed by 5 bases and J by 0 bases, leaving 8 bases between them. In germline, CDR1 is SGHAT, CDR2 FQDESV (reference sequence). The CDR3 sequence is 14 residues long. The CDR3 loop reads CASSQGVSGNTIYF. CDR3 nucleotides: TGTGCCAGCAGCCAAGGGGTCTCTGGAAACACCATATATTTT.

The chain recombines TRBV24-1 with TRBJ2-7, with TRBD1 matching over 9 bases. The CDR3 spans 16 residues. J gave up 1 base and V 4 bases, and 7 bases lay outside the gene matches. Germline V lookup: CDR1 KGHDR, CDR2 SFDVKD. This CDR3 reads CATSDPPGQGSYEQYF. In nucleotides, the CDR3 is TGTGCCACCAGTGACCCCCCGGGACAGGGATCCTACGAGCAGTACTTC.

This clone appeared once. The rearrangement links TRBV4-3 to TRBJ2-7; no clear D. The CDR3 has 13 residues. The germline V gene encodes CDR1 LGHNA and CDR2 YSLEER. V was pared by 2 bases and J by 4 bases, with 9 bases between. CDR3 in amino acids: CASSQKVGYEQYF. The CDR3 coding sequence is TGCGCCAGCAGCCAAAAGGTAGGGTACGAGCAGTACTTC.

The J gene is TRBJ1-2, the V gene TRBV7-9; 7 nucleotides align to TRBD1. Germline V gives CDR1 SEHNR, CDR2 FQNEAQ (reference sequence). V was clipped by 6 bases and J by 1 base; unmatched bases: 5. This CDR3 region has 14 residues. The CDR3 reads CASSPGTVNYGYTF. The CDR3 DNA reads as TGTGCCAGCAGTCCCGGGACAGTTAACTATGGCTACACCTTC. Using reference TRBV7-9 and TRBJ1-2 for the parts outside the CDR3, the full variable domain is DTGVSQNPRHKITKRGQNVTFRCDPISEHNRLYWYRQTLGQGPEFLTYFQNEAQLEKSRLLSDRFSAERPKGSFSTLEIQRTEQGDSAMYLCASSPGTVNYGYTFGSGTRLTVV.